Listed here are 14 T cell receptor beta chains from one sample, sequenced in a study of CD8+CD57+ T cells in acquired aplastic anemia. Template material for TCR beta VDJ and CDR3 profiling consisted of genomic DNA. TCRdb re-analysed the reads in MiXCR, keeping a single row per CDR3 protein. The sample holds 200,000 or so distinct CDR3 sequences, less than 60% seen once. Those patients picked for sequencing had displayed CD8+CD57+ cell expansion on flow cytometry. Sequencing was done on a sample of sorted CD4+, CD8+, or CD8+CD57+ T cells (not recorded which) from PBMCs. Receptor source: a human donor with aplastic anemia.

This clonotype was detected only once. This rearrangement joins TRBV20-1 to TRBJ2-5; TRBD2 matches at 7 bases. The CDR3 loop spans 14 amino acids. J lost 5 bases, V lost 3 bases, and 9 bases had no gene match. CDR1 is DFQATT, CDR2 SNEGSKA, per germline (reference sequence). CDR3 loop: CSASWRGRLETQYF. CDR3 nucleotides: TGCAGTGCTAGTTGGCGGGGGAGGTTGGAGACCCAGTACTTC.

V and J are TRBV30 and TRBJ1-3; D is uncertain. V was pared by 4 bases and J by 7 bases, with 20 bases between. The CDR3 has 15 amino acids. CDR1 and CDR2 from the germline V gene are GTSNPN and SVGIG (reference sequence). The CDR3 sequence: CAWTYNTDGSNTIYF. The CDR3 DNA follows: TGTGCCTGGACCTACAATACAGATGGGAGTAACACCATATATTTT. The variable domain in full, with the rest retrieved from reference TRBV30 and TRBJ1-3, is SQTIHQWPATLVQPVGSPLSLECTVEGTSNPNLYWYRQAAGRGLQLLFYSVGIGQISSEVPQNLSASRPQDRQFILSSKKLLLSDSGFYLCAWTYNTDGSNTIYFGEGSWLTVV.

This chain uses TRBV11-1 with TRBJ1-1; 8 positions match TRBD1. This CDR3 has 16 amino acids. Germline CDR1 reads SGHAT; CDR2 reads FQDESV (reference sequence). J was trimmed by 0 bases and V by 3 bases; bases with no gene match: 6. As DNA, the CDR3 is TGTGCCAGCAGCTTGGCAGGGGGCATTATGAACACTGAAGCTTTCTTT. Its translation is CASSLAGGIMNTEAFF. Complete variable domain (other parts from reference TRBV11-1 and TRBJ1-1): EAEVAQSPRYKITEKSQAVAFWCDPISGHATLYWYRQILGQGPELLVQFQDESVVDDSQLPKDRFSAERLKGVDSTLKIQPAELGDSAMYLCASSLAGGIMNTEAFFGQGTRLTVV.

This clonotype has ten or more counts. The gene calls are TRBV5-6 and TRBJ2-5; D ambiguous. Germline CDR1 is SGHDT and CDR2 is YYEEEE. Trimming removed 4 bases from V and 1 base from J, with 8 bases in between. The length of the CDR3 is 13 residues. CDR3: CASSPITQETQYF. CDR3 coding DNA: TGTGCCAGCAGCCCGATCACCCAAGAGACCCAGTACTTC.

This clonotype was seen many times. V gene TRBV20-1 combines with J gene TRBJ2-7; TRBD1 agrees at 8 bases. Germline trimming cut 2 bases from V and 6 bases from J; bases unmatched to any gene: 9. CDR1 and CDR2 from the germline V gene are DFQATT and SNEGSKA (reference sequence). The CDR3 extends over 14 amino acids. The CDR3 coding sequence is TGCAGTGCTAGAAATCTACAGGGGGAAGGCGAGCAGTACTTC. Translation: CSARNLQGEGEQYF.

Points on this clonotype: With a much larger clone just one base away, this may be a read error. The chain couples TRBV12-3 or TRBV12-4 to TRBJ2-1; 8 bases line up with TRBD1. The CDR3 spans 15 residues. The V and J ends lost 8 bases and 7 bases, in that order; junction bases with no gene match: 13. The CDR3 region is CASGPTGGSGNEQFF. Here the CDR3 DNA reads TGTGCCAGCGGCCCCACAGGGGGTTCGGGAAATGAGCAGTTCTTC.

The chain carries TRBV2 and TRBJ1-5, with a possible D match to TRBD1 (5 bases). The CDR3 covers 14 residues. Germline V CDR1 and CDR2: SNHLY, FYNNEI. V lost 5 bases and J lost 5, with 13 bases in between. The CDR3 protein is CASSRDGRHQPQHF. In nucleotides, the CDR3 is TGTGCCAGCAGTCGGGACGGGCGGCATCAGCCCCAGCATTTT. The whole variable domain, filled in from reference TRBV2 and TRBJ1-5, reads EPEVTQTPSHQVTQMGQEVILRCVPISNHLYFYWYRQILGQKVEFLVSFYNNEISEKSEIFDDQFSVERPDGSNFTLKIRSTKLEDSAMYFCASSRDGRHQPQHFGDGTRLSIL.

The gene calls are TRBV15 and TRBJ2-7, with 7 bases identical to TRBD2. Germline V gene sequence: CDR1 LNHNV, CDR2 YYDKDF (reference sequence). The V gene end was trimmed by 3 bases and the J gene end by 2 bases; junction bases not matched to a gene: 10. The CDR3 loop spans 16 amino acids. The CDR3 DNA reads TGTGCCACCAGCAGCGCCTCCGGGACTACAGCCTACGAGCAGTACTTC. Amino acids: CATSSASGTTAYEQYF.

In this sample, this clonotype turned up a few times. V and J are TRBV4-2 and TRBJ1-4, with a tentative D call TRBD1 (6 bases). The CDR3 has 16 residues. Germline CDR1 and CDR2: LGHNA and YNFKEQ. Trimming cost V 4 bases and J 3 bases, with 15 bases left between them. The CDR3 DNA follows: TGTGCCAGCAGCCGCCTCGCGGGACAAGCTAATGAAAAACTGTTTTTT. As protein: CASSRLAGQANEKLFF.

The chain carries TRBV20-1 and TRBJ2-7; a weak D match, TRBD1 (6 bases). The germline V and J ends were trimmed by 3 bases and 5 bases, with 20 bases remaining between them. This CDR3 has 15 amino acids. Germline V gene data show CDR1 as DFQATT and CDR2 as SNEGSKA (reference sequence). CDR3 DNA sequence: TGCAGTGCTAGTGGGAAAGACAGGCCGGAAGACGAGCAGTACTTC. Translated, it gives CSASGKDRPEDEQYF.

The genes are TRBV24-1 and TRBJ2-5, with a tentative D call TRBD2 (6 bases). The CDR3 covers 16 residues. The germline V gene encodes CDR1 KGHDR and CDR2 SFDVKD. V gave up 0 bases and J gave up 2 bases, with 12 bases separating them. The CDR3 protein is CATSDLQVEGQETQYF. In nucleotides, the CDR3 is TGTGCCACCAGTGATTTGCAGGTGGAGGGGCAAGAGACCCAGTACTTC.

This clonotype was picked up many times. The chain joins TRBV6-6 to TRBJ1-5, with D unresolved. The germline V and J ends were trimmed by 6 bases and 3 bases, with 15 bases remaining between them. CDR3 size: 15 residues. Germline lookup yields CDR1 MNHNY and CDR2 SVGAGI (reference sequence). The CDR3 region is CASSEQAIDNQPQHF. CDR3 bases: TGTGCCAGCAGCGAGCAGGCTATTGACAATCAGCCCCAGCATTTT.

CDR3 DNA: TGCGCCAGCAGTGAGTCGTTGGGGGGTAGAAATGGCTACACCTTC. Residues: CASSESLGGRNGYTF. This chain connects TRBV10-2 to TRBJ1-2; tentative D call: TRBD1 (5 bases). CDR1 WSHSY and CDR2 SAAADI come from the germline V gene. The length of the CDR3 is 15 residues. V was shortened by 0 bases and J by 6 bases, with 14 bases between the two germline ends.

The CDR3 here is CASTRPGDRGNSPLHF. The CDR3 DNA sequence: TGTGCCAGCACACGCCCGGGGGACAGGGGGAATTCACCCCTCCACTTT. The chain employs TRBV25-1 and TRBJ1-6, with TRBD1 matching 11 bases. V trimming: 7 bases; J trimming: 7 bases; junction bases outside the gene matches: 9. This CDR3 has 16 amino acids. Germline V gene sequence: CDR1 MGHDK, CDR2 SYGVNS.